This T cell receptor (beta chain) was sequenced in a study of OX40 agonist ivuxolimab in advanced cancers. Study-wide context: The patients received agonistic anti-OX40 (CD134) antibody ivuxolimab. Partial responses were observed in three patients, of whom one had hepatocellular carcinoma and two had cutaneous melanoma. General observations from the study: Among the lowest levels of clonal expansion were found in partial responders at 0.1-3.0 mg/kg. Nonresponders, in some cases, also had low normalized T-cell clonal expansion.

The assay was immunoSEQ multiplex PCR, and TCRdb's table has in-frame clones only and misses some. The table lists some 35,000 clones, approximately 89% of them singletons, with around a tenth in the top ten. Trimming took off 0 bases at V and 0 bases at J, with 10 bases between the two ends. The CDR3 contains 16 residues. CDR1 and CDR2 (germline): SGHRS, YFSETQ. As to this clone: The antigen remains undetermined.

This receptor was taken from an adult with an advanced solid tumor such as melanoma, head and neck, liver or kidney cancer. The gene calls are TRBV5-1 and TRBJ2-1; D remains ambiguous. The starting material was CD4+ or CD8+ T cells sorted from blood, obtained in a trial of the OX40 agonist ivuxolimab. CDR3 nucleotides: TGCGCCAGCAGCTTGGAACAAGAGACCTCCTACAATGAGCAGTTCTTC. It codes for CASSLEQETSYNEQFF. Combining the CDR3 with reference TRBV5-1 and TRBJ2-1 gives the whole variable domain KAGVTQTPRYLIKTRGQQVTLSCSPISGHRSVSWYQQTPGQGLQFLFEYFSETQRNKGNFPGRFSGRQFSNSRSEMNVSTLELGDSALYLCASSLEQETSYNEQFFGPGTRLTVL.